This note documents a single T cell receptor beta chain sequence. The data derive from a study of CD8 T cells in Susac syndrome. Random hexamers were used to reverse transcribe the RNA input (about 0.45 to 1 ug). TCRdb re-analysed the immunoSEQ multiplex PCR reads in MiXCR, keeping a single row per CDR3 protein. The data hold 200,000 or so distinct CDR3 sequences, with 95% observed a single time. CDR1 is MDHEN, CDR2 SYDVKM, per germline. Trimming left V 3 bases short and J 3 bases short, with 8 bases between. This CDR3 is built from 13 residues. This chain joins TRBV28 and TRBJ1-1; D is unresolved. Input material: CD8+ T cells from PBMCs. This clonotype was sampled from a human donor with Susac syndrome. Written as DNA, the CDR3 is TGTGCCAGCAGTTTGTATTTGCACACTGAAGCTTTCTTT. The encoded protein is CASSLYLHTEAFF. Together with reference TRBV28 and TRBJ1-1, the CDR3 gives the full variable domain: DVKVTQSSRYLVKRTGEKVFLECVQDMDHENMFWYRQDPGLGLRLIYFSYDVKMKEKGDIPEGYSVSREKKERFSLILESASTNQTSMYLCASSLYLHTEAFFGQGTRLTVV.